This TCR beta chain came from a study of CXCR3-negative and CXCR3-positive naive CD8 T cells. Remarks on this clonotype: Its antigen is still unknown.

CD45RO-CCR7+CD27+CD95- characterized naive CD8+ T cells. CDR3 length: 12 residues. Per the germline V gene, CDR1 is SQVTM and CDR2 is ANQGSEA. Overall study results and limits: TRB CDR3 properties served as the basis for inferring TCR strength, and surface CD5 was comparable between naive subsets. Hydrophobicity of TRB CDR3s was greater in CXCR3-positive naive cells than in CXCR3-negative naive cells. Naive CXCR3-negative and CXCR3-positive cells had similar TRBV-TRBJ usage; memory differed.

The TRB cDNA libraries were prepared by 5' RACE with UMI labels. TCRdb re-called the 5' RACE reads and catalogs CDR3 proteins one per entry, DNA excluded. Recorded here are some 140,000 distinct CDR3 sequences; the top ten clones represent nearly 0.5%. The specimen sequenced was naive CXCR3+ CD8+ T cells from blood. This sample's subset: CD45RO-CCR7+CD27+CD95- naive CD8+ T cells expressing CXCR3 (TNR3+). The TCR comes from a human donor in good health. Some clones in this sample may be carry-over from other donors' samples. The rearrangement uses TRBV29-1 and TRBJ2-7; TCRdb's D call of TRBD1 is untestable without DNA. The CDR3 sequence is CSVALQGVEQYF.